Presented here are 29 T cell receptor beta chains from one specimen sequenced in a study of T cell repertoires in cytomegalovirus infection. TCRdb independently ran MiXCR on the reads; one entry per CDR3 protein. The sample consists of some 440,000 distinct CDR3 sequences, 30% to 40% of them appearing once. Sequenced sample: PBMCs. These receptors originate from a human donor in good health (CMV status not recorded). Some clones in this sample may be carry-over from other donors' samples.

V and J are TRBV5-4 and TRBJ1-1; 8 bases are shared with TRBD1. This CDR3 has 14 residues. Germline-derived CDR1 and CDR2 are SGHNT and YYREEE (reference sequence). Unmatched junction bases numbered 7, after V lost 3 bases and J lost 6 bases. The CDR3 DNA is TGTGCCAGCAGCTCTTGGACAGGGACCCCTGAAGCTTTCTTT. Translating gives CASSSWTGTPEAFF.

The V gene is TRBV7-2, the J gene TRBJ2-4; D is unresolved. V lost 2 bases and J lost 1, with 24 bases in between. This CDR3 spans 20 amino acids. Germline V gives CDR1 SGHTA, CDR2 FQGNSA. CDR3 coding DNA: TGTGCCAGCAGCTTATTCAAGGATAGCTTTTGGGCCTTGGCCAAAAACATTCAGTACTTC. The encoded protein is CASSLFKDSFWALAKNIQYF.

The rearrangement joins TRBV27 to TRBJ1-5; the D gene is possibly TRBD1 (5 bases). The CDR3 runs 17 residues. Germline CDR1 and CDR2: MNHEY and SMNVEV (reference sequence). V was shortened by 5 bases and J by 0 bases, with 17 bases between the two germline ends. The CDR3 protein is CASSVWSGLYSNQPQHF. DNA of the CDR3: TGTGCCAGCAGTGTATGGTCGGGACTTTATAGCAATCAGCCCCAGCATTTT.

The rearrangement uses TRBV6-2 or TRBV6-3 and TRBJ2-3, with 9 bases lining up with TRBD2. CDR1 MNHEY and CDR2 SVGEGT come from the germline V gene. This CDR3 spans 16 amino acids. V was clipped by 2 bases and J by 4 bases; unmatched bases: 7. The CDR3 nucleotides are TGTGCCAGCAGTTACACTGCGGGGGGGCCCGCAGATACGCAGTATTTT. This encodes CASSYTAGGPADTQYF.

V gene TRBV9 combines with J gene TRBJ1-1; TRBD1 is a possible D gene (5 bases). V shed 4 bases and J shed 0 bases, with 13 bases lying between them. The CDR3 runs 15 residues. Germline V gene data show CDR1 as SGDLS and CDR2 as YYNGEE. Written as DNA, the CDR3 is TGTGCCAGCAGCCCAAAGACAGAGATGAACACTGAAGCTTTCTTT. Encoded protein: CASSPKTEMNTEAFF.

V is TRBV5-5 and J is TRBJ1-1; TRBD1 might be the D (6 bases). CDR1 and CDR2 from the germline V gene are SGHKS and YYEKEE (reference sequence). The length of the CDR3 is 15 residues. V shed 4 bases and J shed 0 bases, with 13 bases lying between them. CDR3 DNA sequence: TGTGCCAGCAGCCGGATGGGGGGCCTGAACACTGAAGCTTTCTTT. It translates to CASSRMGGLNTEAFF.

This chain joins TRBV12-3 or TRBV12-4 and TRBJ1-1; TRBD1 aligns across 7 bases. This CDR3 contains 15 residues. With 10 bases clipped from V and 0 bases from J, the junction kept 11 bases outside the gene matches. Here the CDR3 DNA reads TGTGCCACCAGAGGGGACAGTCAGATGAACACTGAAGCTTTCTTT. Translated: CATRGDSQMNTEAFF.

This clonotype was recorded a few times. The chain links TRBV2 to TRBJ1-4; D is uncertain. V was clipped by 4 bases and J by 8 bases, with 8 bases between them. The CDR3 has 12 residues. Germline V CDR1 and CDR2: SNHLY, FYNNEI. In DNA, the CDR3 is TGTGCCAGCAGTGTGACGGGCGAAAAACTGTTTTTT. Its protein is CASSVTGEKLFF. Full variable domain (remainder filled in from reference TRBV2 and TRBJ1-4): EPEVTQTPSHQVTQMGQEVILRCVPISNHLYFYWYRQILGQKVEFLVSFYNNEISEKSEIFDDQFSVERPDGSNFTLKIRSTKLEDSAMYFCASSVTGEKLFFGSGTQLSVL.

The rearrangement links TRBV4-3 to TRBJ2-7; unclear D gene. The V and J ends lost 0 bases and 0 bases respectively, with 6 bases between them. The CDR3 is 14 residues long. Per the germline V gene, CDR1 is LGHNA and CDR2 is YSLEER. This CDR3 is CASSQDRVSYEQYF. The CDR3 DNA is TGCGCCAGCAGCCAAGACCGGGTCTCCTACGAGCAGTACTTC.

The chain links TRBV5-1 to TRBJ2-3; D may be TRBD1 (5 bases). Trimming took 4 bases from V and 6 from J, leaving 18 bases between them. CDR3 length: 15 residues. CDR1 is SGHRS and CDR2 is YFSETQ in the germline V gene. In DNA, the CDR3 is TGCGCCAGCAGCATCCGCGATGGGCAGGGCGATACGCAGTATTTT. Its protein is CASSIRDGQGDTQYF.

Worth noting for this clonotype: At one of its ends the junction is not consistent with the germline gene, which may arise from a read error. The V call is TRBV28, the J call TRBJ2-5; D is perhaps TRBD1 (6 bases). This CDR3 comprises 14 residues. In germline, CDR1 is MDHEN, CDR2 SYDVKM. This CDR3 is CASTLQGELETQYF. The CDR3 DNA follows: TGTGCCAGCACTTTACAGGGAGAACTTGAGACCCAGTACTTC. The complete variable domain, with remaining parts taken from reference TRBV28 and TRBJ2-5, reads DVKVTQSSRYLVKRTGEKVFLECVQDMDHENMFWYRQDPGLGLRLIYFSYDVKMKEKGDIPEGYSVSREKKERFSLILESASTNQTSMYLCASTLQGELETQYFGPGTRLLVL.

This clonotype was detected ten times or more. The rearrangement links TRBV7-2 to TRBJ1-4; TRBD1 agrees at 7 bases. Germline trimming cut 4 bases from V and 7 bases from J; bases unmatched to any gene: 9. From germline, CDR1 is SGHTA and CDR2 FQGNSA. This CDR3 has 15 residues. The CDR3 nucleotides read TGTGCCAGCAGCTCCAGGGCCGGGACAGCTGAAAAACTGTTTTTT. Protein sequence: CASSSRAGTAEKLFF.

This clonotype was counted a few times. This chain connects TRBV19 to TRBJ2-1; 11 nucleotides agree with TRBD2. The germline gives CDR1 LNHDA, CDR2 SQIVND (reference sequence). V shed 3 bases, J shed 5 bases, and the junction held 6 bases outside the gene matches. The CDR3 is 16 residues long. The DNA of the CDR3 is TGTGCCAGTAGTATCTCCCCTAGCGGGGGGCACAATGAGCAGTTCTTC. The encoded protein is CASSISPSGGHNEQFF.

This sequence joins TRBV19 and TRBJ2-1; possible D gene TRBD1, 5 bases. Germline CDR1 reads LNHDA; CDR2 reads SQIVND (reference sequence). CDR3 length equals 16 residues. Between the trimmed V and J ends, which lost 5 bases and 0 bases, there was a span of 14 bases. CDR3 bases: TGTGCCAGTAGTCCACTCGTACAGGCCTCCTACAATGAGCAGTTCTTC. Its translation: CASSPLVQASYNEQFF.

This clonotype has more than one count but fewer than ten. This rearrangement joins TRBV5-1 to TRBJ2-2; 8 bases agree with TRBD1. The trim removed 2 bases at V and 4 bases at J, leaving 7 bases unmatched. The length of the CDR3 is 16 residues. CDR1 is SGHRS, CDR2 YFSETQ, per germline. CDR3 in DNA: TGCGCCAGCAGCTTTGGGGACAGGACCCGCACCGGGGAGCTGTTTTTT. Translated, it gives CASSFGDRTRTGELFF. The full variable domain, completed using reference TRBV5-1 and TRBJ2-2, is KAGVTQTPRYLIKTRGQQVTLSCSPISGHRSVSWYQQTPGQGLQFLFEYFSETQRNKGNFPGRFSGRQFSNSRSEMNVSTLELGDSALYLCASSFGDRTRTGELFFGEGSRLTVL.

Points on this clonotype: It is unclear where the CDR3 begins or ends on the DNA, so no DNA is shown, and the CDR3 is as TCRdb lists it. The chain uses TRBV20-1 and TRBJ1-2; the table assigns TRBD1, which was not confirmed against the DNA. In germline, CDR1 is DFQATT, CDR2 SNEGSKA (reference sequence). The CDR3 comprises 14 residues, both ends counted. CDR3 amino acids: CSASRFGAGHGYTF.

The chain combines TRBV20-1 with TRBJ1-1, with D tentatively TRBD1 (6 bases). Germline assignment: CDR1 DFQATT and CDR2 SNEGSKA (reference sequence). Trimming stripped 5 bases from V and 1 base from J, with 11 bases between. The CDR3 is 13 residues long. In DNA, the CDR3 is TGCAGTGCTTCTCGGGACACGAACACTGAAGCTTTCTTT. It specifies CSASRDTNTEAFF.

This clonotype came up once. A much larger clonotype is one base distant, so this may be a read error. This chain connects TRBV7-2 to TRBJ2-4; 12 bases map to TRBD2. The CDR3 totals 17 residues. Germline trimming cut 4 bases from V and 5 bases from J; bases unmatched to any gene: 9. CDR1 and CDR2 from the germline V gene are SGHTA and FQGNSA. The CDR3 protein is CASSSRTSGVAQNIQYF. The CDR3 bases are TGTGCCAGCAGCTCACGGACTAGCGGGGTCGCCCAAAACATTCAGTACTTC. Supplemented by reference TRBV7-2 and TRBJ2-4, the full variable domain reads GAGVSQSPSNKVTEKGKDVELRCDPISGHTALYWYRQSLGQGLEFLIYFQGNSAPDKSGLPSDRFSAERTGGSVSTLTIQRTQQEDSAVYLCASSSRTSGVAQNIQYFGAGTRLSVL.

This clonotype was recorded a few times. This chain uses TRBV11-2 with TRBJ2-7; 12 bases are shared with TRBD2. This CDR3 contains 13 residues. The junction had 5 bases not matched to a gene; V was cut back by 8 bases and J by 6 bases. CDR1 and CDR2 (germline): SGHAT, FQNNGV. CDR3 DNA sequence: TGTGCCAGCGGACTAGCGGGGTCTCGCGAGCAGTACTTC. It encodes CASGLAGSREQYF.

This clonotype has a single count. The chain employs TRBV27 and TRBJ2-7, with 7 bases lining up with TRBD2. The germline gives CDR1 MNHEY, CDR2 SMNVEV (reference sequence). Trimming took 5 bases from V and 2 from J; bases not matched to a gene: 6. The CDR3 length is 14 residues. The CDR3 nucleotides are TGTGCCAGCAGTCTCGGACTAGGGCCCTACGAGCAGTACTTC. It is translated as CASSLGLGPYEQYF.

This chain joins TRBV29-1 and TRBJ2-7; TRBD1 is a possible D gene (6 bases). Germline V gene sequence: CDR1 SQVTM, CDR2 ANQGSEA. With 7 bases removed from V and 4 bases from J, the gap between germline ends came to 17 bases. The CDR3 sequence is 13 residues long. The chain's CDR3 is CSAWDTNTYEQYF. CDR3 nucleotides: TGCAGCGCATGGGACACCAACACTTACGAGCAGTACTTC.

V is TRBV6-8 and J is TRBJ2-7; D gene uncertain. This CDR3 spans 14 amino acids. Germline CDR1 MNHGY, CDR2 SAAAGT. V was trimmed by 3 bases and J by 2 bases, leaving 11 bases between them. The CDR3 DNA follows: TGTGCCAGCAGTTATTACGGCGATCCCTACGAGCAGTACTTC. Protein: CASSYYGDPYEQYF.

This chain uses TRBV7-9 with TRBJ1-1; 10 nucleotides align to TRBD1. The CDR3 totals 14 residues. The germline CDR1 and CDR2 sequences are SEHNR and FQNEAQ (reference sequence). Trimming removed 3 bases from V and 4 bases from J; junction bases left unmatched: 2. CDR3 protein: CASSLTGGLTEAFF. CDR3 DNA: TGTGCCAGCAGCTTGACAGGGGGCCTCACTGAAGCTTTCTTT.

The genes are TRBV5-4 and TRBJ2-3; 10 bases are shared with TRBD2. This CDR3 is 19 amino acids long. Germline-derived CDR1 and CDR2 are SGHNT and YYREEE (reference sequence). Trimming at V came to 0 bases and at J to 0 bases, leaving 10 bases not matched to a gene. The CDR3 sequence: CASSLGISGGPTSTDTQYF. For the CDR3, the DNA is TGTGCCAGCAGCTTGGGTATTAGCGGGGGGCCAACTAGCACAGATACGCAGTATTTT.

This clonotype was observed many times. The rearrangement uses TRBV7-8 and TRBJ2-5, with 10 bases matching TRBD1. This CDR3 has 16 residues. Germline V gene lookup returns CDR1 SGHVS and CDR2 FQNEAQ. V lost 0 bases to trimming and J lost 2 bases; unmatched junction nucleotides: 3. The CDR3 sequence: CASSLAGTGAQETQYF. CDR3 sequence (DNA): TGTGCCAGCAGCTTAGCCGGGACAGGGGCTCAAGAGACCCAGTACTTC.

Many counts were recorded for this clonotype. The genes are TRBV6-1 and TRBJ1-5, with D perhaps matching TRBD1 (6 bases). This CDR3 contains 15 residues. The germline V gene has CDR1 MNHNS and CDR2 SASEGT. V was trimmed by 0 bases and J by 0 bases, leaving 6 bases between them. The CDR3 loop reads CASSEAQGSNQPQHF. The CDR3 coding sequence is TGTGCCAGCAGTGAAGCACAGGGTAGCAATCAGCCCCAGCATTTT.

The chain carries TRBV11-2 and TRBJ1-1; a weak D match, TRBD1 (5 bases). The V end was cut by 3 bases, the J end by 8 bases, with 13 bases between. The CDR3 extends over 13 amino acids. Germline CDR1 SGHAT, CDR2 FQNNGV. CDR3 in DNA: TGTGCCAGCAGCTTTCATGGGGCTGCGGAAGCTTTCTTT. Translating it yields CASSFHGAAEAFF.

The chain couples TRBV7-9 to TRBJ2-7; no reliable D call. This CDR3 comprises 12 residues. V was cut by 5 bases and J by 0 bases, with 5 bases left in between. The germline gives CDR1 SEHNR, CDR2 FQNEAQ (reference sequence). The chain's CDR3 is CASSGFSYEQYF. The CDR3 bases are TGTGCCAGCAGCGGCTTCTCCTACGAGCAGTACTTC.

The chain joins TRBV6-5 to TRBJ2-2, with TRBD2 matching 7 bases. V trimming: 8 bases; J trimming: 7 bases; junction bases outside the gene matches: 16. This CDR3 contains 16 residues. Germline CDR1 and CDR2: MNHEY and SVGAGI. In DNA, the CDR3 is TGTGCCAGCCTCCGTGTCAGGGACTACACTAGCGGGGAGCTGTTTTTT. Residues: CASLRVRDYTSGELFF.